This TCR beta chain comes out of a study of T cell repertoires in cytomegalovirus infection. For the study at large: Signatures in public TCR beta sequences pointed to both CMV infection and matching HLA type.

As regards this clonotype: The antigen remains undetermined.

V was clipped by 0 bases and J by 2 bases, with 17 bases between them. Germline CDR1 and CDR2: LGHNT and FRNRAP. The CDR3 totals 17 residues. In TCRdb, the reads were re-called with MiXCR into one record per CDR3 protein. The sample lists a few hundred thousand distinct CDR3 sequences, 40% seen once, with about 46% in the top ten. The rearrangement uses TRBV12-5 and TRBJ2-7; D gene uncertain. The material sequenced was cultured PBMCs, taken from culture after CMV antigen stimulation. The receptor comes from a human donor in good health (CMV status not recorded). Some clones in this sample may be carry-over from other donors' samples. The CDR3 region is CASGLVQTAFLTYEQYF. The CDR3 DNA reads as TGTGCTAGTGGTTTGGTACAGACTGCCTTCCTAACCTACGAGCAGTACTTC.